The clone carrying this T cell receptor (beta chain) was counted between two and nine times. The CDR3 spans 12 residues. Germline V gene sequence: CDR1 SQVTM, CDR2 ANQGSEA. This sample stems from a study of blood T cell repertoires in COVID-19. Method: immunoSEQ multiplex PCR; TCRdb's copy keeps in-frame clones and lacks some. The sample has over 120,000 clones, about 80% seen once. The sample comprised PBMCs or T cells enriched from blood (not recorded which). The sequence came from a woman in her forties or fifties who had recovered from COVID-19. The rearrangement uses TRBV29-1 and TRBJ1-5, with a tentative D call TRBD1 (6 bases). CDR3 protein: CSVTEGDQPQHF. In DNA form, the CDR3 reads TGCAGTGTTACTGAGGGGGACCAGCCCCAGCATTTT.